Each of the 2 T cell receptor beta chains below was sequenced from the same sample in a study of blood T cell repertoires in COVID-19. Libraries were prepared by immunoSEQ multiplex PCR; TCRdb keeps only in-frame clonotypes and omits some of them. The sample holds 110,000 to 150,000 clones, 75% to 90% seen once. Input material: peripheral blood. The receptor source for this set is a woman aged 60 to 75 with active COVID-19.

This chain connects TRBV6-2 or TRBV6-3 to TRBJ2-7; weak D call: TRBD2 (7 bases). The CDR3 has 15 residues. In germline, CDR1 is MNHEY, CDR2 SVGEGT. Trimming shortened V by 4 bases and J by 5 bases, and 18 bases separated the two germline ends. For the CDR3, the DNA is TGTGCCAGCAGTTGGGGGGCGGGAGTCACCAACGAGCAGTACTTC. Its translation is CASSWGAGVTNEQYF.

The rearrangement joins TRBV20-1 to TRBJ2-7; TRBD1 agrees at 9 bases. There are 14 residues in the CDR3. The junction had 10 bases not matched to a gene; V was cut back by 3 bases and J by 7 bases. Germline V lookup: CDR1 DFQATT, CDR2 SNEGSKA (reference sequence). CDR3 loop: CSASQTGGWEEQYF. CDR3 nucleotide sequence: TGCAGTGCTAGTCAAACAGGGGGCTGGGAAGAGCAGTACTTC.